This T cell receptor beta chain was sequenced during a study of CD8+CD57+ T cells in acquired aplastic anemia. Study details: DNA from sorted CD4+ and CD8+ cells averaged around 3 ug.

Before being chosen for sequencing, patients had shown CD8+CD57+ cell expansion by flow cytometry. Germline CDR1 and CDR2: SGHRS and YFSETQ. Trimming took 4 bases from V and 1 from J, leaving 11 bases between them. The CDR3 consists of 14 residues. As for this clonotype: Antigen unknown.

Using genomic DNA as the template, TCR beta VDJ and CDR3 profiling was carried out. TCRdb used MiXCR to reprocess the reads, holding one entry per CDR3 protein. The table has around 120,000 distinct CDR3 sequences, about two fifths seen once. Study-wide results and caveats: Patients and controls turned out to have 25 to 30 CD8+ CDR3 sequences in common.

This receptor was identified in a human donor with aplastic anemia. The chain has TRBV5-1 and TRBJ1-1, with D possibly being TRBD1 (5 bases). Sequenced input: sorted CD4+, CD8+, or CD8+CD57+ T cells (not recorded which) from PBMCs. The CDR3 here is CASSPDGQNTEAFF. The DNA of the CDR3 is TGCGCCAGCAGCCCGGACGGACAGAACACTGAAGCTTTCTTT.